These 6 T cell receptor beta chains came from one sample sequenced in a study of blood T cell repertoires in COVID-19. TCRdb's table, derived via immunoSEQ multiplex PCR, lists solely in-frame clones and lacks some. The data hold about 380,000 clones, with 81% observed a single time. The sequenced sample consisted of peripheral blood. These receptors originate from a human donor with acute or convalescent COVID-19. The donor label of this sample is uncertain.

This chain uses TRBV30 with TRBJ2-1, with TRBD1 matching over 8 bases. The CDR3 length is 16 residues. V lost 4 bases to trimming and J lost 0 bases; unmatched junction nucleotides: 8. CDR1 is GTSNPN, CDR2 SVGIG, per germline (reference sequence). CDR3 protein: CAWIVTGANSYNEQFF. CDR3 nucleotide sequence: TGTGCCTGGATCGTGACAGGGGCAAACTCCTACAATGAGCAGTTCTTC.

CDR3 in amino acids: CASSAPGQGSGNTIYF. In nucleotides, the CDR3 is TGTGCCAGCAGCGCCCCGGGACAGGGGTCGGGAAACACCATATATTTT. The chain recombines TRBV7-6 with TRBJ1-3; 10 nucleotides line up with TRBD1. Unmatched junction bases numbered 8, after V lost 5 bases and J lost 4 bases. CDR1 and CDR2 from the germline V gene are SGHVS and FNYEAQ. The CDR3 sequence is 16 residues long.

V is TRBV5-6 and J is TRBJ1-4, with D perhaps TRBD1 (5 bases). Trimming cost V 3 bases and J 8 bases, with 20 bases left between them. The CDR3 has 16 amino acids. CDR1 and CDR2 (germline): SGHDT, YYEEEE. The CDR3 nucleotides are TGTGCCAGCAGCTCAACAGGCGGCGGAGGGTGGGAAAAACTGTTTTTT. The encoded protein is CASSSTGGGGWEKLFF.

The chain recombines TRBV18 with TRBJ1-1, with 12 nucleotides matching TRBD1. The trim removed 6 bases at V and 6 bases at J, leaving 8 bases unmatched. The CDR3 sequence is 15 residues long. From germline, CDR1 is KGHSH and CDR2 LQKENI. CDR3 bases: TGTGCCAGCTCGTCGGGACAGGGGGCGTTGGCTGAAGCTTTCTTT. Translated: CASSSGQGALAEAFF.

The chain has TRBV19 and TRBJ2-1; 10 bases match TRBD2. V gave up 6 bases and J gave up 6 bases; unmatched junction bases: 11. CDR1 and CDR2 (germline): LNHDA, SQIVND (reference sequence). CDR3 length: 16 amino acids. The CDR3 DNA reads as TGTGCCAGTAGAAATCTGGCTAGCGGGAGAGGCAATGAGCAGTTCTTC. Translated, it gives CASRNLASGRGNEQFF.

This clone was observed once. The CDR3 nucleotides are TGTGCCAGCAGCTTGCGGACAGCCCTCTACAATGAGCAGTTCTTC. It is translated as CASSLRTALYNEQFF. The rearrangement links TRBV5-6 to TRBJ2-1, with D tentatively TRBD1 (6 bases). The CDR3 has 15 amino acids. V was shortened by 1 base and J by 3 bases, with 11 bases between the two germline ends. The V gene's germline CDR1 is SGHDT and CDR2 YYEEEE.